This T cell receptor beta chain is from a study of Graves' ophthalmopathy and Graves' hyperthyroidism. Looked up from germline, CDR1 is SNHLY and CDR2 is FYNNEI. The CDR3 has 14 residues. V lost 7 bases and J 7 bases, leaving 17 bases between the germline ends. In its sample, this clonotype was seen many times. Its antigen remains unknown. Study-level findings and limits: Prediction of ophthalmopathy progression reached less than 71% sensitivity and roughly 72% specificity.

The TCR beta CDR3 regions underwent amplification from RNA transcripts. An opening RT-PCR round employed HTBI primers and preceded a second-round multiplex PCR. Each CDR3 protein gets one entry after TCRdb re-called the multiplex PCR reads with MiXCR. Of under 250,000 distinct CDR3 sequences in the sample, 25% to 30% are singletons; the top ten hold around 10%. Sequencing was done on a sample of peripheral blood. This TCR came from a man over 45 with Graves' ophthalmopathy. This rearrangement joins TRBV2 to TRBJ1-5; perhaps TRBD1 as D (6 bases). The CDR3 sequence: CASTSEGGEQPQHF. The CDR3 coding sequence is TGTGCCAGCACCAGCGAGGGGGGAGAGCAGCCCCAGCATTTT.